Below, 26 T cell receptor beta chains from the same sample are listed, as sequenced in a study of cytomegalovirus exposure and HLA in healthy donors (dated by TCRdb to 2016 to 2017). Preparation of the library involved the immunoSEQ multiplex PCR assay. For the multiplex PCR, a mixture combining 60 forward primers for TCR Vbeta segments and 13 reverse primers for TCR Jbeta segments was used. TCRdb stores this immuneACCESS table with in-frame sequences only. Part of the clones is absent; in the studies checked, under half of the shortfall reflects unresolved V genes, and no reason is known for the rest. This sample has some 190,000 clones in its table, and around 79% of those were observed once. Roughly 1.5% of the sample is in the top ten clones. The material sequenced was PBMCs. The receptors shown here come from a woman aged 50 to 65 in good health and CMV-seronegative.

CDR3 sequence (DNA): TGTGCCAGCAGCCGGCTACAGGGACCGGCCGGAAACACCATATATTTT. Translating it yields CASSRLQGPAGNTIYF. The rearrangement uses TRBV4-2 and TRBJ1-3, with D maybe TRBD1 (6 bases). Germline CDR1 LGHNA, CDR2 YNFKEQ. The CDR3 length is 16 residues. The ends were cut back, 4 bases at V and 4 bases at J, with 17 bases in the middle.

This sequence joins TRBV7-2 and TRBJ1-2; no reliable D call. Trimming took off 5 bases at V and 4 bases at J, with 11 bases between the two ends. The CDR3 runs 13 residues. The germline gives CDR1 SGHTA, CDR2 FQGNSA. The CDR3 bases are TGTGCCAGCAGCCCTTCCCGGTTCTATGGCTACACCTTC. Residues: CASSPSRFYGYTF.

V gene TRBV4-3 combines with J gene TRBJ1-1; TRBD1 matches 9 bases. V gave up 5 bases and J gave up 4 bases; unmatched junction bases: 5. CDR3 length equals 14 residues. The germline CDR1 and CDR2 sequences are LGHNA and YSLEER. Here the CDR3 DNA reads TGCGCCAGCAGCTGGGGACAGGGAAGCACTGAAGCTTTCTTT. Its translation is CASSWGQGSTEAFF.

The chain carries TRBV7-3 and TRBJ2-7; D possibly corresponds to TRBD2 (5 bases). From germline, CDR1 is SGHTA and CDR2 FQGTGA. Trimming shortened V by 5 bases and J by 0 bases, and 8 bases separated the two germline ends. The CDR3 loop spans 13 amino acids. CDR3: CASSPTSSYEQYF. CDR3 coding DNA: TGTGCCAGCAGCCCAACTAGCTCCTACGAGCAGTACTTC. The whole variable domain, remainder taken from reference TRBV7-3 and TRBJ2-7, is GAGVSQTPSNKVTEKGKYVELRCDPISGHTALYWYRQSLGQGPEFLIYFQGTGAADDSGLPNDRFFAVRPEGSVSTLKIQRTERGDSAVYLCASSPTSSYEQYFGPGTRLTVT.

On this clone itself: Its ends do not fully match the called genes, so a read error is possible. The chain's CDR3 is CSSSLGSGISSYEQYF. CDR3 in DNA: TGTTCCAGCAGCTTAGGTTCGGGGATCAGCTCCTACGAGCAGTACTTC. V is TRBV7-9 and J is TRBJ2-7, with D possibly matching TRBD2 (5 bases). The CDR3 spans 16 residues. Looked up from germline, CDR1 is SEHNR and CDR2 is FQNEAQ (reference sequence).

Only one count was recorded for this clone. The V call is TRBV28, the J call TRBJ2-5, with a possible D match to TRBD1 (5 bases). There are 16 residues in the CDR3. Germline CDR1 is MDHEN and CDR2 is SYDVKM. With 0 bases removed from V and 0 bases from J, the gap between germline ends came to 11 bases. CDR3 nucleotides: TGTGCCAGCAGTTTATGGCAGGGTGGGAACCAAGAGACCCAGTACTTC. This sequence encodes CASSLWQGGNQETQYF.

The rearrangement links TRBV2 to TRBJ2-1; 9 bases match TRBD1. The J segment lost 4 bases and the V segment lost 9 bases, leaving 4 bases of the junction unmatched. Germline V CDR1 and CDR2: SNHLY, FYNNEI. The CDR3 runs to 13 residues. For the CDR3, the DNA is TGTGCCAGTCAGACAGGGGGGTACAATGAGCAGTTCTTC. It specifies CASQTGGYNEQFF.

The gene calls are TRBV5-6 and TRBJ1-1; D may be TRBD1 (5 bases). From germline, CDR1 is SGHDT and CDR2 YYEEEE. The CDR3 consists of 15 residues. V was trimmed by 4 bases and J by 0 bases, leaving 13 bases between them. In DNA, the CDR3 is TGTGCCAGCAGCCCGACGTGGGGCGTGAACACTGAAGCTTTCTTT. This translates into CASSPTWGVNTEAFF.

The chain uses TRBV11-1 and TRBJ1-2; D remains ambiguous. V dropped 0 bases and J dropped 3 bases, with 5 bases sitting between them. The V gene's germline CDR1 is SGHAT and CDR2 FQDESV (reference sequence). CDR3 length: 13 amino acids. CDR3 sequence: CASSLAPDYGYTF. In nucleotides, the CDR3 is TGTGCCAGCAGCTTAGCCCCCGACTATGGCTACACCTTC.

V usage is TRBV6-1 and J usage is TRBJ1-1, with TRBD1 matching over 8 bases. CDR3 length: 15 amino acids. V lost 6 bases to trimming and J lost 0 bases; unmatched junction nucleotides: 6. The germline V gene encodes CDR1 MNHNS and CDR2 SASEGT. The CDR3 loop reads CASRKMGQVNTEAFF. The CDR3 nucleotides are TGTGCCAGCAGGAAAATGGGACAGGTGAACACTGAAGCTTTCTTT.

CDR3 loop: CASSISGAGEQYF. The CDR3 nucleotides read TGTGCCAGCAGCATCTCCGGTGCCGGCGAGCAGTACTTC. The gene calls are TRBV9 and TRBJ2-7; unclear D gene. The CDR3 spans 13 residues. Per germline, CDR1 SGDLS and CDR2 YYNGEE. Trimming removed 4 bases at V and 6 bases at J, with 14 bases between. Full variable domain (remainder filled in from reference TRBV9 and TRBJ2-7): DSGVTQTPKHLITATGQRVTLRCSPRSGDLSVYWYQQSLDQGLQFLIQYYNGEERAKGNILERFSAQQFPDLHSELNLSSLELGDSALYFCASSISGAGEQYFGPGTRLTVT.

The chain couples TRBV19 to TRBJ1-1; 10 bases fit TRBD1. This CDR3 region has 15 residues. Per the germline V gene, CDR1 is LNHDA and CDR2 is SQIVND (reference sequence). After removal of 3 bases from V and 5 bases from J, the junction contained 6 bases not matched to a gene. This CDR3 is CASSIPGQGRTEAFF. The CDR3 nucleotides read TGTGCCAGTAGTATCCCGGGACAGGGGAGGACTGAAGCTTTCTTT. Together with reference TRBV19 and TRBJ1-1, the CDR3 gives the full variable domain: DGGITQSPKYLFRKEGQNVTLSCEQNLNHDAMYWYRQDPGQGLRLIYYSQIVNDFQKGDIAEGYSVSREKKESFPLTVTSAQKNPTAFYLCASSIPGQGRTEAFFGQGTRLTVV.

V and J are TRBV27 and TRBJ1-1; D is perhaps TRBD1 (5 bases). Germline-derived CDR1 and CDR2 are MNHEY and SMNVEV (reference sequence). The ends were cut back, 8 bases at V and 0 bases at J, with 10 bases in the middle. The CDR3 covers 13 residues. This chain's CDR3 is CASGHLLNTEAFF. CDR3 coding DNA: TGTGCCAGCGGACACCTCCTGAACACTGAAGCTTTCTTT.

This clone has just a few counts. The chain links TRBV11-2 to TRBJ1-2; the D is unclear. The CDR3 totals 15 residues. The V end was cut by 0 bases, the J end by 2 bases, with 10 bases between. Germline V gene sequence: CDR1 SGHAT, CDR2 FQNNGV. CDR3 bases: TGTGCCAGCAGCTTAGATCACCGGGGAAACTATGGCTACACCTTC. It translates to CASSLDHRGNYGYTF.

The chain carries TRBV29-1 and TRBJ1-4, with D uncertain. V lost 7 bases to trimming and J lost 7 bases, with 22 bases between them. Germline V gene data show CDR1 as SQVTM and CDR2 as ANQGSEA. The CDR3 has 15 residues. Here the CDR3 reads CSAQIGGRGVEKLFF. The DNA of the CDR3 is TGCAGCGCTCAAATAGGCGGGAGAGGTGTTGAAAAACTGTTTTTT.

The V and J genes are TRBV9 and TRBJ2-5, with 12 bases lining up with TRBD2. Trimming at V came to 3 bases and at J to 5 bases, leaving 5 bases not matched to a gene. CDR3 size: 15 residues. CDR1 and CDR2 (germline): SGDLS, YYNGEE. The CDR3 nucleotides read TGTGCCAGCAGCGCAGGACTAGCGGGGAAGGAGACCCAGTACTTC. As protein: CASSAGLAGKETQYF.

V gene TRBV4-3 combines with J gene TRBJ1-2; TRBD1 is a possible D gene (6 bases). V was trimmed by 0 bases and J by 8 bases, leaving 13 bases between them. CDR1 and CDR2 from the germline V gene are LGHNA and YSLEER. The CDR3 has 14 amino acids. CDR3 sequence reads: CASSQEGGLGGYTF. The CDR3 bases are TGCGCCAGCAGCCAAGAGGGGGGGCTCGGAGGCTACACCTTC.

The V gene is TRBV4-2, the J gene TRBJ2-7, with 12 bases lining up with TRBD1. The CDR3 is made up of 17 amino acids. J was trimmed by 6 bases and V by 4 bases; bases with no gene match: 13. Germline V gene sequence: CDR1 LGHNA, CDR2 YNFKEQ. CDR3 in amino acids: CASSPEGWGTGGIEQYF. The CDR3 DNA follows: TGTGCCAGCAGCCCCGAAGGGTGGGGGACAGGGGGCATCGAGCAGTACTTC.

This clone is a singleton in its sample. The rearrangement uses TRBV14 and TRBJ2-7, with 7 nucleotides matching TRBD2. The CDR3 length is 14 residues. The V segment lost 4 bases and the J segment 2 bases; nucleotides outside the gene matches: 5. CDR1 is SGHDN and CDR2 is FVKESK in the germline V gene. This chain's CDR3 is CASSPRGVTYEQYF. CDR3 coding DNA: TGTGCCAGCAGCCCCCGGGGGGTAACCTACGAGCAGTACTTC. Combining the CDR3 with reference TRBV14 and TRBJ2-7 gives the whole variable domain EAGVTQFPSHSVIEKGQTVTLRCDPISGHDNLYWYRRVMGKEIKFLLHFVKESKQDESGMPNNRFLAERTGGTYSTLKVQPAELEDSGVYFCASSPRGVTYEQYFGPGTRLTVT.

This sequence joins TRBV5-6 and TRBJ1-2; maybe TRBD1 (5 bases). The CDR3 has 15 residues. V was pared by 1 base and J by 6 bases, with 16 bases between. Germline V lookup: CDR1 SGHDT, CDR2 YYEEEE. CDR3 DNA sequence: TGTGCCAGCAGCTTGTTCCCAGGGTCGCACGATGGCTACACCTTC. This sequence encodes CASSLFPGSHDGYTF.

The chain is built from TRBV6-1 and TRBJ1-1; D is possibly TRBD1 (6 bases). V lost 4 bases and J 1 base, leaving 10 bases between the germline ends. The CDR3 extends over 14 amino acids. The germline V gene encodes CDR1 MNHNS and CDR2 SASEGT. CDR3 in DNA: TGTGCCAGCAGTGTCGGACAGCCGAACACTGAAGCTTTCTTT. Protein product: CASSVGQPNTEAFF.

The rearrangement uses TRBV9 and TRBJ1-2; 7 positions match TRBD1. Trimming took 3 bases from V and 8 from J; bases not matched to a gene: 7. Germline V gene lookup returns CDR1 SGDLS and CDR2 YYNGEE. The CDR3 contains 13 residues. In DNA, the CDR3 is TGTGCCAGCAGCGCAATAGGAGGGGGCGGCTACACCTTC. It specifies CASSAIGGGGYTF.

The V gene is TRBV4-3, the J gene TRBJ1-6, with TRBD1 matching 8 bases. J gave up 9 bases and V 0 bases, and 10 bases lay outside the gene matches. The germline V gene encodes CDR1 LGHNA and CDR2 YSLEER. This CDR3 is built from 17 residues. The CDR3: CASSQEVTGAGFSPLHF. The CDR3 DNA sequence: TGCGCCAGCAGCCAAGAGGTGACAGGGGCAGGATTTTCACCCCTCCACTTT.

The CDR3 region is CASSLTVGGVSTDTQYF. The CDR3 bases are TGTGCCAGCAGCTTAACTGTCGGGGGTGTTTCTACAGATACGCAGTATTTT. The V call is TRBV13, the J call TRBJ2-3; the D gene is possibly TRBD2 (6 bases). Germline assignment: CDR1 PRHDT and CDR2 FYEKMQ (reference sequence). Trimming cost V 2 bases and J 3 bases, with 18 bases left between them. The CDR3 is made up of 17 amino acids.

V is TRBV9 and J is TRBJ1-1, with D perhaps TRBD1 (6 bases). Germline CDR1 and CDR2: SGDLS and YYNGEE. V lost 0 bases, J lost 5 bases, and 11 bases lay in between. The CDR3 sequence is 14 residues long. The CDR3 protein is CASSVEGGGTEAFF. In nucleotides, the CDR3 is TGTGCCAGCAGCGTAGAAGGGGGGGGGACTGAAGCTTTCTTT.

The gene calls are TRBV7-9 and TRBJ1-1, with 8 bases matching TRBD1. The trim removed 5 bases at V and 3 bases at J, leaving 5 bases unmatched. The V gene's germline CDR1 is SEHNR and CDR2 FQNEAQ (reference sequence). CDR3 length equals 14 residues. The CDR3 region has the DNA TGTGCCAGCAGCGTATCAGGGGGCTACACTGAAGCTTTCTTT. Translated, it gives CASSVSGGYTEAFF.